This passage covers 22 T cell receptor beta chains from one sample sequenced in a study of cytomegalovirus exposure and HLA in healthy donors. The PCR used 60 Vbeta and 13 Jbeta primers. The assay was immunoSEQ multiplex PCR, and TCRdb's table has in-frame clones only and misses some. The sample consists of 100,000 to 150,000 clones, about 10% of them appearing once. Sequences were obtained from PBMCs. Receptor source: a young woman in good health and CMV-seropositive.

The chain couples TRBV28 to TRBJ2-5; D ambiguous. Germline V gives CDR1 MDHEN, CDR2 SYDVKM. This CDR3 has 12 amino acids. Trimming cost V 6 bases and J 0 bases, with 5 bases left between them. CDR3 protein: CASREYQETQYF. In DNA, the CDR3 is TGTGCCAGCAGGGAGTACCAAGAGACCCAGTACTTC.

This clone was detected only a few times. This chain connects TRBV6-4 to TRBJ1-1, with a possible D match to TRBD1 (6 bases). V was pared by 3 bases and J by 8 bases, with 7 bases between. Germline loops: CDR1 MRHNA, CDR2 SNTAGT. This CDR3 region has 11 residues. The CDR3 bases are TGTGCCAGCAGTGAAGGGACAGAAGCTTTCTTT. As protein: CASSEGTEAFF.

The rearrangement links TRBV11-1 to TRBJ2-1, with 7 bases lining up with TRBD1. The J segment lost 4 bases and the V segment lost 1 base, leaving 4 bases of the junction unmatched. This CDR3 region has 15 residues. Germline CDR1 SGHAT, CDR2 FQDESV (reference sequence). The CDR3: CASSLGQGDYNEQFF. In DNA, the CDR3 is TGTGCCAGCAGCTTAGGACAGGGAGATTACAATGAGCAGTTCTTC.

The chain combines TRBV28 with TRBJ2-1, with 7 bases fitting TRBD2. CDR3 length: 12 amino acids. Germline V gene lookup returns CDR1 MDHEN and CDR2 SYDVKM. V gave up 7 bases and J gave up 10 bases; unmatched junction bases: 7. The CDR3: CASKSSGNEQFF. For the CDR3, the DNA is TGTGCCAGCAAGTCCAGCGGGAACGAGCAGTTCTTC.

The V gene is TRBV9, the J gene TRBJ2-5; 7 bases are shared with TRBD1. J gave up 4 bases and V 0 bases, and 3 bases lay outside the gene matches. From germline, CDR1 is SGDLS and CDR2 YYNGEE. The CDR3 loop spans 14 amino acids. The CDR3 region is CASSVGRGLETQYF. CDR3 bases: TGTGCCAGCAGCGTAGGCAGGGGGTTAGAGACCCAGTACTTC.

This clone was picked up a small number of times. This chain connects TRBV10-3 to TRBJ2-7; 7 bases are shared with TRBD1. V trimming: 10 bases; J trimming: 1 base; junction bases outside the gene matches: 13. CDR3 length equals 15 residues. The germline CDR1 and CDR2 sequences are ENHRY and SYGVKD. CDR3 amino acids: CASREATGISYEQYF. DNA for the CDR3: TGTGCCAGCCGTGAGGCGACAGGGATATCCTACGAGCAGTACTTC.

The chain combines TRBV9 with TRBJ2-1, with a tentative D call TRBD2 (6 bases). V was pared by 2 bases and J by 9 bases, with 12 bases between. The germline gives CDR1 SGDLS, CDR2 YYNGEE. The length of the CDR3 is 13 residues. CDR3 loop: CASSVSRRGEQFF. The CDR3 nucleotides read TGTGCCAGCAGCGTTTCCAGGCGGGGTGAGCAGTTCTTC.

This clone was picked up a small number of times. This chain links TRBV9 with TRBJ1-2; 8 positions match TRBD1. This CDR3 has 19 residues. Looked up from germline, CDR1 is SGDLS and CDR2 is YYNGEE. The ends lost 4 bases at V and 2 bases at J; junction bases unmatched: 19. The CDR3 nucleotides are TGTGCCAGCAGCCCTTTCGCCGGGTGGGCAGGGGGCAAGAACTATGGCTACACCTTC. This sequence encodes CASSPFAGWAGGKNYGYTF.

This rearrangement joins TRBV27 to TRBJ2-5; no firm D call. Trimming took 8 bases from V and 1 from J, leaving 11 bases between them. In germline, CDR1 is MNHEY, CDR2 SMNVEV (reference sequence). The CDR3 runs to 13 residues. CDR3 nucleotide sequence: TGTGCCAGCGGCCGACTGACCCAAGAGACCCAGTACTTC. It specifies CASGRLTQETQYF.

The chain combines TRBV7-9 with TRBJ2-5; D gene unclear. The V gene lost 4 bases and the J gene lost 5 bases, with 8 bases spanning the gap. The CDR3 is made up of 12 amino acids. Germline V gene lookup returns CDR1 SEHNR and CDR2 FQNEAQ (reference sequence). The CDR3 protein is CASSYSFETQYF. CDR3 coding DNA: TGTGCCAGCAGCTATAGCTTTGAGACCCAGTACTTC. The full variable domain, its missing parts supplied by reference TRBV7-9 and TRBJ2-5, is DTGVSQNPRHKITKRGQNVTFRCDPISEHNRLYWYRQTLGQGPEFLTYFQNEAQLEKSRLLSDRFSAERPKGSFSTLEIQRTEQGDSAMYLCASSYSFETQYFGPGTRLLVL.

This clone came up a few times. The chain has TRBV27 and TRBJ1-4, with 9 nucleotides matching TRBD1. There are 14 residues in the CDR3. Germline V gene sequence: CDR1 MNHEY, CDR2 SMNVEV (reference sequence). The trim removed 5 bases at V and 5 bases at J, leaving 3 bases unmatched. The CDR3 region has the DNA TGTGCCAGCAGTACCGGGACAGGGAATGAAAAACTGTTTTTT. This codes for CASSTGTGNEKLFF.

This chain joins TRBV18 and TRBJ1-1; D is possibly TRBD1 (5 bases). Germline V gene lookup returns CDR1 KGHSH and CDR2 LQKENI. This CDR3 comprises 14 residues. The V gene lost 3 bases and the J gene lost 4 bases, with 12 bases spanning the gap. CDR3 nucleotide sequence: TGTGCCAGCTCACCGGGGGGGGGAAGCACTGAAGCTTTCTTT. Protein: CASSPGGGSTEAFF.

The chain uses TRBV27 and TRBJ1-1, with D maybe TRBD1 (5 bases). The germline CDR1 and CDR2 sequences are MNHEY and SMNVEV (reference sequence). CDR3 length: 16 residues. The ends were cut back, 10 bases at V and 6 bases at J, with 27 bases in the middle. The CDR3 is CATRWGGRDSGAEAFF. The CDR3 nucleotides are TGTGCCACTAGGTGGGGGGGAAGAGATTCTGGGGCTGAAGCTTTCTTT.

The chain couples TRBV2 to TRBJ1-4, with TRBD1 identical over 7 bases. The junction had 2 bases not matched to a gene; V was cut back by 6 bases and J by 7 bases. Germline-derived CDR1 and CDR2 are SNHLY and FYNNEI. The CDR3 extends over 12 amino acids. CDR3 sequence reads: CASSSGGEKLFF. Here the CDR3 DNA reads TGTGCCAGCAGCTCAGGGGGTGAAAAACTGTTTTTT.

The chain has TRBV7-6 and TRBJ2-1, with 10 bases matching TRBD2. Trimming took 7 bases from V and 0 from J; bases not matched to a gene: 9. The CDR3 contains 17 residues. From germline, CDR1 is SGHVS and CDR2 FNYEAQ. This CDR3 reads CASTLGSGRSSYNEQFF. In DNA form, the CDR3 reads TGTGCCAGCACCTTGGGTAGCGGGAGGAGCTCCTACAATGAGCAGTTCTTC.

There are a few counts of this clone. The CDR3 ends on some other residue instead of the conserved phenylalanine or tryptophan, so this is likely a read error. V gene TRBV6-4 combines with J gene TRBJ2-2; D is uncertain. The CDR3 contains 13 residues. Looked up from germline, CDR1 is MRHNA and CDR2 is SNTAGT. V dropped 2 bases and J dropped 8 bases, with 9 bases sitting between them. CDR3 amino acids: CASSDLSAGELFV. CDR3 bases: TGTGCCAGCAGTGACCTCTCTGCGGGGGAGCTGTTTGTT.

This clone was seen more than once but under ten times. V is TRBV28 and J is TRBJ1-2, with a tentative D call TRBD1 (6 bases). Trimming stripped 5 bases from V and 1 base from J, with 17 bases between. The V gene's germline CDR1 is MDHEN and CDR2 SYDVKM. The CDR3 sequence is 16 residues long. The CDR3 protein is CASSPPWGGVNYGYTF. The CDR3 DNA sequence: TGTGCCAGCAGTCCCCCCTGGGGGGGCGTTAACTATGGCTACACCTTC.

This chain links TRBV5-6 with TRBJ2-7; possible D gene TRBD1, 6 bases. Germline lookup yields CDR1 SGHDT and CDR2 YYEEEE. Trimming pared 4 bases from V and 6 bases from J, leaving 23 bases between. The CDR3 contains 16 residues. CDR3 DNA: TGTGCCAGCAGCCCAAAAGGGGGTTTGGTGCGTTTCGAGCAGTACTTC. Its protein is CASSPKGGLVRFEQYF.

The chain employs TRBV5-1 and TRBJ2-7; 12 bases match TRBD2. This CDR3 has 15 amino acids. Germline lookup yields CDR1 SGHRS and CDR2 YFSETQ. Trimming cost V 0 bases and J 6 bases; bases outside gene matches: 4. The chain's CDR3 is CASSLVASGRGEQYF. The DNA for the CDR3 is TGCGCCAGCAGCTTGGTGGCTAGCGGGAGGGGCGAGCAGTACTTC.

The chain employs TRBV5-1 and TRBJ1-1; D is unresolved. CDR3 length equals 14 residues. In germline, CDR1 is SGHRS, CDR2 YFSETQ. The V and J ends lost 1 base and 1 base respectively, with 8 bases between them. The CDR3 DNA follows: TGCGCCAGCAGCTTGTCCCCGGGGAACACTGAAGCTTTCTTT. This translates into CASSLSPGNTEAFF.

This clone was seen more than once but under ten times. J is TRBJ2-5 and V is TRBV2, with D possibly matching TRBD1 (6 bases). This CDR3 region has 15 residues. V lost 3 bases to trimming and J lost 4 bases, with 15 bases between them. Germline V lookup: CDR1 SNHLY, CDR2 FYNNEI. The CDR3 sequence: CASSDSPEGGETQYF. The CDR3, as DNA: TGTGCCAGCAGTGACTCCCCGGAAGGGGGAGAGACCCAGTACTTC. The full variable domain, completed using reference TRBV2 and TRBJ2-5, is EPEVTQTPSHQVTQMGQEVILRCVPISNHLYFYWYRQILGQKVEFLVSFYNNEISEKSEIFDDQFSVERPDGSNFTLKIRSTKLEDSAMYFCASSDSPEGGETQYFGPGTRLLVL.

In this sample, this clone turned up a few times. This chain uses TRBV11-3 with TRBJ1-2; no clear D gene. Germline V gene sequence: CDR1 SGHNT, CDR2 YENEEA. The V end was cut by 0 bases, the J end by 2 bases, with 19 bases between. The CDR3 covers 18 residues. CDR3 loop: CASSLDLNRATPNYGYTF. CDR3 in DNA: TGTGCCAGCAGCTTAGATCTTAACAGAGCAACTCCGAACTATGGCTACACCTTC. The entire variable domain, with the rest obtained from reference TRBV11-3 and TRBJ1-2, is as follows: EAGVVQSPRYKIIEKKQPVAFWCNPISGHNTLYWYLQNLGQGPELLIRYENEEAVDDSQLPKDRFSAERLKGVDSTLKIQPAELGDSAVYLCASSLDLNRATPNYGYTFGSGTRLTVV.